This T cell receptor beta chain was captured in a study of T cell changes during pregnancy in multiple sclerosis. Produced via immunoSEQ multiplex PCR; TCRdb's table is partial and in-frame only. Of roughly 40,000 clones in the sample, about 91% were seen once. The receptor's source is a female donor with multiple sclerosis, enrolled in a pregnancy study. Material: CD4+ T cells from peripheral blood mononuclear cells, obtained before pregnancy.

CDR3 nucleotide sequence: TGTGCCAGCAGCTTAATGAGTGGACTAGCAACCGAGCAGTTCTTC. This sequence encodes CASSLMSGLATEQFF. This sequence joins TRBV7-3 and TRBJ2-1; 8 nucleotides agree with TRBD2. Trimming removed 1 base from V and 10 bases from J; junction bases left unmatched: 9. CDR1 and CDR2 from the germline V gene are SGHTA and FQGTGA. This CDR3 has 15 amino acids.